The 5 T cell receptor delta chains presented below share a single source sample, sequenced in a study of delta chains in infants with herpesvirus infections. Gamma-chain- and delta-chain-specific primers converted PBMC RNA into TCR cDNA. TCRdb re-analyzed the RT-PCR reads via CATT. The sample yields about 740 delta-chain clones, roughly a third seen once. Sample: peripheral blood, taken at time point 1 of longitudinal follow-up. The receptors shown here come from a human donor who was a Ugandan infant, either HIV-exposed or HIV-unexposed (not recorded which).

Relative to its sample, this clone is large. The V call is TRDV2, the J call TRDJ2, with 10 bases fitting TRDD3. Germline values: CDR1 GEAIGNYY, CDR2 EKD. The CDR3 covers 14 residues. Trimming cost V 4 bases and J 5 bases; bases outside gene matches: 3. CDR3 nucleotide sequence: TGTGCCTGTGATCTACTGGGGGATACAGCACAACTCTTCTTT. It specifies CACDLLGDTAQLFF.

This clone showed up just a few times. The rearrangement joins TRDV1 to TRDJ1; 9 nucleotides agree with TRDD3. Germline CDR1 TSWWSYY, CDR2 QGS. The CDR3 has 25 residues. Trimming took 1 base from V and 4 from J; bases not matched to a gene: 34. The CDR3 loop reads CALGEREASSFDYWGTLRKGDKLIF. CDR3 nucleotides: TGTGCTCTTGGGGAACGGGAGGCTTCCTCCTTTGACTACTGGGGGACCCTCCGAAAGGGCGATAAACTCATCTTT.

This clone was observed a handful of times. This may be a read error: a much more frequent sequence differs by one nucleotide. The V gene is TRDV1, the J gene TRDJ1; D not resolved. This CDR3 contains 15 residues. V was clipped by 4 bases and J by 9 bases, with 21 bases between them. CDR1 is TSWWSYY and CDR2 is QGS in the germline V gene. CDR3 in amino acids: CALGGPRSSLVQLIF. The CDR3 nucleotides are TGTGCTCTTGGGGGCCCCCGTTCTTCGCTCGTACAACTCATCTTT.

This clone is large (0.1 to 1%) in the sample. The CDR3 DNA reads TGTGCCTGTGACATACTGGGGGATACGACAGCACAACTCTTCTTT. Protein sequence: CACDILGDTTAQLFF. The chain couples TRDV2 to TRDJ2; 12 positions match TRDD3. V was pared by 2 bases and J by 4 bases, with 1 base of the junction left unmatched. Per the germline V gene, CDR1 is GEAIGNYY and CDR2 is EKD. CDR3 length: 15 residues.

In its sample, this clone is medium-sized (0.01 to 0.1%). This chain links TRDV2 with TRDJ1; 8 positions agree with TRDD3. The trim removed 3 bases at V and 4 bases at J, leaving 24 bases unmatched. The CDR3 is made up of 20 amino acids. Germline V gives CDR1 GEAIGNYY, CDR2 EKD. The CDR3 loop is CACDSVKPGGTIGLIDKLIF. For the CDR3, the DNA is TGTGCCTGTGACTCTGTAAAACCTGGGGGAACTATCGGTCTTATCGATAAACTCATCTTT.